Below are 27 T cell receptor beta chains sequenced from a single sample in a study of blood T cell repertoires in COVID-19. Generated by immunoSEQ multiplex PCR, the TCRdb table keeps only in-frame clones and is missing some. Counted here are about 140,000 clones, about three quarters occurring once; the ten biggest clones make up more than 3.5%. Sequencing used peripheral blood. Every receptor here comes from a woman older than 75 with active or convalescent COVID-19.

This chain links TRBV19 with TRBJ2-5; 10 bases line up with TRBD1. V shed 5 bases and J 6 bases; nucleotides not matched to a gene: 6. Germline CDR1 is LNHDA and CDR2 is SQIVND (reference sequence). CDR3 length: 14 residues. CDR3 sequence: CASSGRDRGQTQYF. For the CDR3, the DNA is TGTGCCAGTAGTGGCCGGGACAGGGGCCAGACCCAGTACTTC. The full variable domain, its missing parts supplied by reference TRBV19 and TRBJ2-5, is DGGITQSPKYLFRKEGQNVTLSCEQNLNHDAMYWYRQDPGQGLRLIYYSQIVNDFQKGDIAEGYSVSREKKESFPLTVTSAQKNPTAFYLCASSGRDRGQTQYFGPGTRLLVL.

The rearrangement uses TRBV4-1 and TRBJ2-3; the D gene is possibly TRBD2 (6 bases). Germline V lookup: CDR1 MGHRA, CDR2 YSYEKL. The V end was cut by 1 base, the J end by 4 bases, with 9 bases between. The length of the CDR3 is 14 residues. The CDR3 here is CASSQVGRADTQYF. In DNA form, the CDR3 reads TGCGCCAGCAGCCAAGTCGGGAGAGCAGATACGCAGTATTTT.

The DNA of the CDR3 is TGTGCCAGCTCACTCGGGGTTAACACCGGGGAGCTGTTTTTT. Residues: CASSLGVNTGELFF. V gene TRBV18 combines with J gene TRBJ2-2; D might be TRBD2 (5 bases). V lost 4 bases and J 2 bases, leaving 8 bases between the germline ends. The CDR3 loop spans 14 amino acids. Per the germline V gene, CDR1 is KGHSH and CDR2 is LQKENI.

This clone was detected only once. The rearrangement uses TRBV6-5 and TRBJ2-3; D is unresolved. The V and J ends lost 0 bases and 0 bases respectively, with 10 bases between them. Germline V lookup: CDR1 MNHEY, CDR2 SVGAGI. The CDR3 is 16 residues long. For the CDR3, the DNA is TGTGCCAGCAGTTACTCTGAGTCCTCTAGCACAGATACGCAGTATTTT. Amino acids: CASSYSESSSTDTQYF.

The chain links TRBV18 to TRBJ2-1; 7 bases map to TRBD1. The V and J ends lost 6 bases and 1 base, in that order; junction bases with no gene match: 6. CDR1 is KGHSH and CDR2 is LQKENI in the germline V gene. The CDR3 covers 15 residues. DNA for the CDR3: TGTGCCAGCTCCCTCACAGGGGATTCCTACAATGAGCAGTTCTTC. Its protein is CASSLTGDSYNEQFF.

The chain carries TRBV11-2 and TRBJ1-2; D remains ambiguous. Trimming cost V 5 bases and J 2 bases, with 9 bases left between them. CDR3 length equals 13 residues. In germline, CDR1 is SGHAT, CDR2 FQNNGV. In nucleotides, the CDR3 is TGTGCCAGCAGCCTAGGACTGAACTATGGCTACACCTTC. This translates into CASSLGLNYGYTF. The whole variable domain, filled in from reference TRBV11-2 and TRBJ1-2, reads EAGVAQSPRYKIIEKRQSVAFWCNPISGHATLYWYQQILGQGPKLLIQFQNNGVVDDSQLPKDRFSAERLKGVDSTLKIQPAKLEDSAVYLCASSLGLNYGYTFGSGTRLTVV.

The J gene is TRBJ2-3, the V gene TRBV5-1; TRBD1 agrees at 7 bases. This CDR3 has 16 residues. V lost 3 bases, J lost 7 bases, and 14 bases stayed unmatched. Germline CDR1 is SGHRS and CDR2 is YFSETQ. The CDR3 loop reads CASSSDRWGSGNTQYF. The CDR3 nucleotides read TGCGCCAGCAGCTCGGACAGGTGGGGTTCAGGGAATACGCAGTATTTT.

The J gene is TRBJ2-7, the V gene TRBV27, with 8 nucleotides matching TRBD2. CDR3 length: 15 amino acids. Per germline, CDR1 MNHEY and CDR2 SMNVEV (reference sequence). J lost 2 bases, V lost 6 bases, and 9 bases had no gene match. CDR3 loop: CASSQTSGLAYEQYF. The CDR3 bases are TGTGCCAGCAGCCAAACTAGCGGCCTAGCCTACGAGCAGTACTTC.

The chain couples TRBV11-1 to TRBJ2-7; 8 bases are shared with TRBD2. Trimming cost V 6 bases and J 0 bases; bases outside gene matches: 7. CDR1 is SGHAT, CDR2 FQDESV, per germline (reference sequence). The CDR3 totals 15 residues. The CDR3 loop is CASSYSGVDSYEQYF. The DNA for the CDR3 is TGTGCCAGCAGTTATAGCGGGGTGGACTCCTACGAGCAGTACTTC.

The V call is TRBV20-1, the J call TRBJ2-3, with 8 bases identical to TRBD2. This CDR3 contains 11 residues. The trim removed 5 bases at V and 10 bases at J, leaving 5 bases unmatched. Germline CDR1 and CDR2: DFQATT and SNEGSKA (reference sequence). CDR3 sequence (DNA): TGCAGTGCTCGACCCGGGGGGGCGCAGTATTTT. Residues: CSARPGGAQYF.

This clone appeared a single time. DNA of the CDR3: TGTGCCAGCAGTTCAAGTGGACAGGGCTCTGGAAACACCATATATTTT. As protein: CASSSSGQGSGNTIYF. V is TRBV28 and J is TRBJ1-3, with 8 bases fitting TRBD1. The CDR3 extends over 16 amino acids. The V gene end was trimmed by 4 bases and the J gene end by 0 bases; junction bases not matched to a gene: 5. CDR1 and CDR2 from the germline V gene are MDHEN and SYDVKM.

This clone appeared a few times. CDR3 DNA: TGTGCCGGATGGGGGGGGCTGTCAGCTTTCTTT. Its translation is CAGWGGLSAFF. The chain couples TRBV30 to TRBJ1-1; the D gene is possibly TRBD1 (6 bases). The CDR3 has 11 residues. CDR1 and CDR2 (germline): GTSNPN, SVGIG (reference sequence). Trimming cost V 8 bases and J 10 bases, with 17 bases left between them.

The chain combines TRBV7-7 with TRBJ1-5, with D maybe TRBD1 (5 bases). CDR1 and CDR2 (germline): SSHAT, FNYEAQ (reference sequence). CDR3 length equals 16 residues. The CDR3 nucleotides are TGTGCTAGCGGGGGGGGGTCGGCTAGATCGGAGCAGCCCCAGCATTTT. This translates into CASGGGSARSEQPQHF. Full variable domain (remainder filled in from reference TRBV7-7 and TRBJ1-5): GAGVSQSPRYKVTKRGQDVTLRCDPISSHATLYWYQQALGQGPEFLTYFNYEAQPDKSGLPSDRFSAERPEGSISTLTIQRTEQRDSAMYRCASGGGSARSEQPQHFGDGTRLSIL.

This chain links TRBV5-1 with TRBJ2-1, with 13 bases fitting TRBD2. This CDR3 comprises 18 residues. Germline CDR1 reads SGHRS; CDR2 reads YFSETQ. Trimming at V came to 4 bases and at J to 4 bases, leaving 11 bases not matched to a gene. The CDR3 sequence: CASSPGLAGTTLYNEQFF. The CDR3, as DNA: TGCGCCAGCAGCCCGGGACTAGCGGGGACTACTCTTTACAATGAGCAGTTCTTC.

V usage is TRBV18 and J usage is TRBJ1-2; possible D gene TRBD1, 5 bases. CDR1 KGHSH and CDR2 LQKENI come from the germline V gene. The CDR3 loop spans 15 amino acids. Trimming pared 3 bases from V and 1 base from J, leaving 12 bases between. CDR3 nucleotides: TGTGCCAGCTCACCGTTCTCAGGGATTAACTATGGCTACACCTTC. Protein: CASSPFSGINYGYTF.

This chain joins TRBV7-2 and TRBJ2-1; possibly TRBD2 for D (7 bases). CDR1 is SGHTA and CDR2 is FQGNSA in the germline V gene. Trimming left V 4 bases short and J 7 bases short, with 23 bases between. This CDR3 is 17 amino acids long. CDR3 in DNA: TGTGCCAGCAGCTCACCCTCTGTCCGGGGGGCTCTAAATGAGCAGTTCTTC. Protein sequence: CASSSPSVRGALNEQFF. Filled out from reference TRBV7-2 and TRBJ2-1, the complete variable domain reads GAGVSQSPSNKVTEKGKDVELRCDPISGHTALYWYRQSLGQGLEFLIYFQGNSAPDKSGLPSDRFSAERTGGSVSTLTIQRTQQEDSAVYLCASSSPSVRGALNEQFFGPGTRLTVL.

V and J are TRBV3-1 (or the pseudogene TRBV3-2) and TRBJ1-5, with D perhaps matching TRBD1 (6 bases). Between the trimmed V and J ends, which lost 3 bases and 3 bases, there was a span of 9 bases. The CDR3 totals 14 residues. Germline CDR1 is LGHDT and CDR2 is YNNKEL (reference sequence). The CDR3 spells CASSQGHSNQPQHF. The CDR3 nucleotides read TGTGCCAGCAGCCAGGGACACTCCAATCAGCCCCAGCATTTT.

The CDR3 DNA sequence: TGTGCCAGCAGTTTTGTCGGGGGGGCCCACGAGCAGTACTTC. Its translation is CASSFVGGAHEQYF. The genes are TRBV27 and TRBJ2-7, with 8 bases matching TRBD2. Germline V gene data show CDR1 as MNHEY and CDR2 as SMNVEV (reference sequence). The length of the CDR3 is 14 residues. J gave up 5 bases and V 3 bases, and 6 bases lay outside the gene matches.

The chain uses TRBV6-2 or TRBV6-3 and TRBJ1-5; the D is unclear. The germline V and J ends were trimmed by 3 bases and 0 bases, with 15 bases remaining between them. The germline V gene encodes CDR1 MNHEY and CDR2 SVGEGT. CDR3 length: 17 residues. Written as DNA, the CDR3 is TGTGCCAGCAGTTATCGAAAGGGAGAGCATAGCAATCAGCCCCAGCATTTT. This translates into CASSYRKGEHSNQPQHF.

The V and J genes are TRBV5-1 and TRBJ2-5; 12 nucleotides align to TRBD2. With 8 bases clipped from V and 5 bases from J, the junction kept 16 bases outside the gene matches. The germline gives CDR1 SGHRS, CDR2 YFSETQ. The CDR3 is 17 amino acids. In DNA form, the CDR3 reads TGCGCCAGTCGAACGGCGCTAGCGGGGGGGCGAACGGAGACCCAGTACTTC. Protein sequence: CASRTALAGGRTETQYF. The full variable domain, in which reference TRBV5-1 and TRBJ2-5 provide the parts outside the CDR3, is KAGVTQTPRYLIKTRGQQVTLSCSPISGHRSVSWYQQTPGQGLQFLFEYFSETQRNKGNFPGRFSGRQFSNSRSEMNVSTLELGDSALYLCASRTALAGGRTETQYFGPGTRLLVL.

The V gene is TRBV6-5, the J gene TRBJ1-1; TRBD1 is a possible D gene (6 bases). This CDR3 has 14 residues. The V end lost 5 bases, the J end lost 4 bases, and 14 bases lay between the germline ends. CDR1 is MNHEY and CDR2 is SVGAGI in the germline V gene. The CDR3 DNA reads TGTGCCAGCAGTACGGACGGGGGGCTCACTGAAGCTTTCTTT. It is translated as CASSTDGGLTEAFF.

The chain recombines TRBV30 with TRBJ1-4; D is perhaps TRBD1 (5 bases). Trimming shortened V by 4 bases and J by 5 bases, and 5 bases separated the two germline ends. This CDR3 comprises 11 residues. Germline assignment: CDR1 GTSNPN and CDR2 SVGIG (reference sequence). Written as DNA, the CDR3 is TGTGCCTGGAACAGGAATGAAAAACTGTTTTTT. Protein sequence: CAWNRNEKLFF.

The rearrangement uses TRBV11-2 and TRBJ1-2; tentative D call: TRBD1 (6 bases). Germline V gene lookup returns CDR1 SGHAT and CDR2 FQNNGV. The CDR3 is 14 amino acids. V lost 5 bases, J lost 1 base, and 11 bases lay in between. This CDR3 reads CASSPWDNNYGYTF. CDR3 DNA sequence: TGTGCCAGCAGCCCTTGGGACAATAACTATGGCTACACCTTC.

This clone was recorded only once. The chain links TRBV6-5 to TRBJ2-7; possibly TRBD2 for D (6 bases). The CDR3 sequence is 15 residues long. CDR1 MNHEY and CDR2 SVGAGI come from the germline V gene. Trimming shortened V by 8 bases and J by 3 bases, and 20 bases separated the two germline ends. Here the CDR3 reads CASRSLWDSYYEQYF. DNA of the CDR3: TGTGCCAGCCGTTCACTGTGGGACTCCTACTACGAGCAGTACTTC.

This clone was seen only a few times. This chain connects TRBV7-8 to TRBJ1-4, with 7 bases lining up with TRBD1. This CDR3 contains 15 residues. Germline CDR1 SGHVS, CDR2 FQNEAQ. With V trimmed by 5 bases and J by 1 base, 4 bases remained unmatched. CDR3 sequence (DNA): TGTGCCAGCAGCCGAAACAGGGGAACTAATGAAAAACTGTTTTTT. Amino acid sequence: CASSRNRGTNEKLFF.

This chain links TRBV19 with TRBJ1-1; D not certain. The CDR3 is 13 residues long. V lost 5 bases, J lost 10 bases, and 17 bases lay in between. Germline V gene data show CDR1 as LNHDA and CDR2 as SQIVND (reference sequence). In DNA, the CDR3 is TGTGCCAGTAGTCCGACGGTCAGGTATGGAGCTTTCTTT. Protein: CASSPTVRYGAFF.

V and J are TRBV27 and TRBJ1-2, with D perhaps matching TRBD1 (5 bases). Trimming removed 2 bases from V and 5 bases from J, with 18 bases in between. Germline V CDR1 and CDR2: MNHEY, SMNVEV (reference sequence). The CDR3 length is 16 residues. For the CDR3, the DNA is TGTGCCAGCAGTTTAGGTGGGGACTCTCACAGTTATGGCTACACCTTC. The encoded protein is CASSLGGDSHSYGYTF.